The TCR beta chain under discussion was sequenced for a study of CD8+ T cells in alopecia areata. Study outcomes and limitations: Scalp samples also yield sequences of resident alphabeta T cells from normal skin. With patients, TCR sharing proved less clear than in mice, a difference possibly related to HLA.

Sequencing relied on a cDNA template that was reverse transcribed from extracted RNA. TCRdb's copy holds only in-frame clones and misses some; the assay was immunoSEQ multiplex PCR. The repertoire holds about 250,000 clones, 67% seen once, with 1% to 1.5% in the top ten. The study team obtained lesional scalp punch biopsies and peripheral blood from alopecia areata patients. T lymphocytes (CD4+ and CD8+) were sorted from PBMCs. This clone was found many times. Its antigen is currently unknown. This CDR3 is 13 amino acids long. The V end lost 0 bases, the J end lost 1 base, and 4 bases lay between the germline ends. Looked up from germline, CDR1 is SGDLS and CDR2 is YYNGEE.

V usage is TRBV9 and J usage is TRBJ1-1; D unclear. Sequencing used CD4+ T cells sorted from blood, obtained at week 0. The clonotype was recovered from a human donor with alopecia areata. CDR3 loop: CASSVEGNTEAFF. In DNA, the CDR3 is TGTGCCAGCAGCGTAGAAGGGAACACTGAAGCTTTCTTT. The complete variable domain, with remaining parts taken from reference TRBV9 and TRBJ1-1, reads DSGVTQTPKHLITATGQRVTLRCSPRSGDLSVYWYQQSLDQGLQFLIQYYNGEERAKGNILERFSAQQFPDLHSELNLSSLELGDSALYFCASSVEGNTEAFFGQGTRLTVV.